This T cell receptor beta chain was profiled in a study of blood T cell repertoires in COVID-19. Looking at the study overall: There were acute and convalescent COVID-19 samples, and they came from the United States, Italy and Spain. PBMCs, B-cell-depleted T cells, or T cells provided the cDNA or gDNA that made up the material.

In the original processing: Scientists estimated how many nucleated cells there were by amplifying reference gene primers. Measured with immunoSEQ multiplex PCR; TCRdb has only the in-frame clones, and not every one. V, J and clone size were drawn from that table, and D and trimming were deduced from the DNA. Counted here are approximately 230,000 clones, around 83% occurring once; the ten biggest clones make up about 10%. This clone was recorded a few times. The CDR3 covers 16 residues. From germline, CDR1 is MNHNS and CDR2 SASEGT. V was clipped by 0 bases and J by 3 bases, with 12 bases between them.

Sequenced input: peripheral blood. The J gene is TRBJ1-5, the V gene TRBV6-1; possibly TRBD1 for D (6 bases). The source is an elderly man with acute or convalescent COVID-19. CDR3 bases: TGTGCCAGCAGTGAAGCGCAAGGGGGTACCAATCAGCCCCAGCATTTT. It specifies CASSEAQGGTNQPQHF.